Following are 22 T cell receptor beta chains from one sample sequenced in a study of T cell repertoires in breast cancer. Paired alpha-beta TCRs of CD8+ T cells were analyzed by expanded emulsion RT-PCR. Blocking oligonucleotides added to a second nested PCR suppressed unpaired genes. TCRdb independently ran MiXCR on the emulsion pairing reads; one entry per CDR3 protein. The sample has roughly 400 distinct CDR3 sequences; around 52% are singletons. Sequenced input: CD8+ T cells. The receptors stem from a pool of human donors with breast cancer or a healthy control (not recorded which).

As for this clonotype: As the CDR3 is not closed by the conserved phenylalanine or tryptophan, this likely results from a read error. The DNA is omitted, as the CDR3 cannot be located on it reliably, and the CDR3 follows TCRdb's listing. The CDR3 loop reads CASTNPDRPHNEQSI. This chain connects TRBV7-2 to TRBJ2-1; the DNA was not used to check the table's D call, TRBD1. Counting both end residues, the CDR3 totals 15 amino acids. Germline CDR1 reads SGHTA; CDR2 reads FQGNSA.

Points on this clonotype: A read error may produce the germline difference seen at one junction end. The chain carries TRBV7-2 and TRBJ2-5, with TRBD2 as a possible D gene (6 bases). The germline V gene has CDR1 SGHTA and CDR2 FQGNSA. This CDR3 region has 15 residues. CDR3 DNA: TGTGCCCGCAGCTTCTCGGCTGGGGGGTGGGGGAAACAGTACTTC. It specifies CARSFSAGGWGKQYF.

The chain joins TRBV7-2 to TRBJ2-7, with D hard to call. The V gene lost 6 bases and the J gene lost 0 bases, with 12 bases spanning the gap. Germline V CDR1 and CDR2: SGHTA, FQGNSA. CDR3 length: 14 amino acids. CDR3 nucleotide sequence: TGTGCCAGCAGTCCCTCGGTAGGCTCCTACGAGCAGTACTTC. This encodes CASSPSVGSYEQYF.

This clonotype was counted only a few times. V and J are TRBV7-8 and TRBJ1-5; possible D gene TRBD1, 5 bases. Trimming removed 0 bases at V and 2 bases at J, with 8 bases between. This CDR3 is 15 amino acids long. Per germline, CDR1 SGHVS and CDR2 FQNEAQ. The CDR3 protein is CASSLALQGNQPQHF. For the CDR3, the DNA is TGTGCCAGCAGCTTAGCGCTACAGGGCAATCAGCCCCAGCATTTT.

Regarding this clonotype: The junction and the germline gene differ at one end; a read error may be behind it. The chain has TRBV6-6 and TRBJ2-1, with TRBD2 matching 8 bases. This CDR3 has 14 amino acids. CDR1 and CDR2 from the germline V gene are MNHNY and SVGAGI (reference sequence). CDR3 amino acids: CASNGGAIYNEQFF. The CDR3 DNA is TGCGCCAGCAACGGGGGGGCCATTTACAATGAGCAGTTCTTC.

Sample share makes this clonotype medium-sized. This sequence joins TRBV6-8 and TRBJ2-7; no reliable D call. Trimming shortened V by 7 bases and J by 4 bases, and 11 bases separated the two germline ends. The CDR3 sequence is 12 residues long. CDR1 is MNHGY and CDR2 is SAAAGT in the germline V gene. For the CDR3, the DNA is TGTGCCAGCAAGGCCTACTGGTACGAGCAGTACTTC. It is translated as CASKAYWYEQYF.

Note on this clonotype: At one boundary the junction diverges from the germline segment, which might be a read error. The CDR3 reads CASGYSESPEDF. In nucleotides, the CDR3 is TGTGCCAGCGGGTACTCGGAGAGCCCCGAGGACTTC. J is TRBJ2-5 and V is TRBV6-1; D remains ambiguous. Germline V gene lookup returns CDR1 MNHNS and CDR2 SASEGT. The CDR3 length is 12 residues.

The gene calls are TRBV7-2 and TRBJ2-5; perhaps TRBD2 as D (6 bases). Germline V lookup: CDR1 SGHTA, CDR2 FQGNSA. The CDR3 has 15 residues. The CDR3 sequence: CAGSLADGGLGKQYF. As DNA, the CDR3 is TGTGCTGGCAGCTTAGCGGATGGGGGGTTGGGGAAACAGTACTTC.

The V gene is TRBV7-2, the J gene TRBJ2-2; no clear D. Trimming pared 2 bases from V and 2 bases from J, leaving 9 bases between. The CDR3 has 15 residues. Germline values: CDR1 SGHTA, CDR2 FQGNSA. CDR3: CASSLILRNTGELFF. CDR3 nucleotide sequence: TGTGCCAGCAGCTTAATACTACGCAACACCGGGGAGCTGTTTTTT.

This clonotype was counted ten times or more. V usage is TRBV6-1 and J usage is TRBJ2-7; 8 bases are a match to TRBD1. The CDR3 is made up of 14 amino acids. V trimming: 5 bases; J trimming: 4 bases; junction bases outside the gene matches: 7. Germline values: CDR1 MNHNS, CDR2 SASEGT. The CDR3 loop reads CASSPDRARYEQYF. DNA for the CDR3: TGTGCCAGCAGTCCGGACAGGGCTCGGTACGAGCAGTACTTC.

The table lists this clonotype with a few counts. CDR3 residues: CASSPWDRPDTGELFF. The CDR3 nucleotides are TGTGCCAGCAGCCCCTGGGACAGACCCGACACCGGGGAGCTGTTTTTT. The gene calls are TRBV7-2 and TRBJ2-2; 7 bases map to TRBD1. Germline V gene sequence: CDR1 SGHTA, CDR2 FQGNSA. V dropped 5 bases and J dropped 3; count of bases not matched to a gene: 9. The CDR3 loop spans 16 amino acids.

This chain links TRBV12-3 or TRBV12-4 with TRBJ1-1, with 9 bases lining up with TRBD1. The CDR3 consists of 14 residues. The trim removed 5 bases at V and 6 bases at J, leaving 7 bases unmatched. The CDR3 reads CASSPRDRVPEAFF. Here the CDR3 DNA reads TGTGCCAGCAGTCCCCGGGACAGGGTCCCTGAAGCTTTCTTT.

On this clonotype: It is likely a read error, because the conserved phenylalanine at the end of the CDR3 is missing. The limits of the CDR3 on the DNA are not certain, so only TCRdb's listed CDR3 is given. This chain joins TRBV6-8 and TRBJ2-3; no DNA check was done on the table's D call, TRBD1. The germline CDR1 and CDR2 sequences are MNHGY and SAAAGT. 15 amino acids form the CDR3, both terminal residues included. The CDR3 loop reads CASTKGRQGSDTQEG.

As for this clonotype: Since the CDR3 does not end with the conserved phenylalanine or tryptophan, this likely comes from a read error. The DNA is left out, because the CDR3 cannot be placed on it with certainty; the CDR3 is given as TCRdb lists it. The CDR3 here is CASSLTGGMNTAAVG. V and J are TRBV7-3 and TRBJ1-1; the table gives TRBD1 as D, unverified against the DNA. The length of the CDR3 is 15 amino acids, counting both ends. CDR1 and CDR2 from the germline V gene are SGHTA and FQGTGA.

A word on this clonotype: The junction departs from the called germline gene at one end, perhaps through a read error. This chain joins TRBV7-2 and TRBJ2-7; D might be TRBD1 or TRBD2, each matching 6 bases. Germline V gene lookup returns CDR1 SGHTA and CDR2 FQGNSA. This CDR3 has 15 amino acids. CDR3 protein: CASSRGQGRAYEQDF. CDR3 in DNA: TGTGCCAGCAGCCGGGGGCAGGGAAGGGCCTACGAGCAGGACTTC.

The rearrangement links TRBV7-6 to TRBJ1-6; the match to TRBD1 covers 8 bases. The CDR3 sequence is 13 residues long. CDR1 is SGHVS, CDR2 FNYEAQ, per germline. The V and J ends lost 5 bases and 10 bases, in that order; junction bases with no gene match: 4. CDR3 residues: CASSSTGGSPLHF. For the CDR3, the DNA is TGTGCCAGCAGCAGCACAGGGGGATCACCCCTCCACTTT.

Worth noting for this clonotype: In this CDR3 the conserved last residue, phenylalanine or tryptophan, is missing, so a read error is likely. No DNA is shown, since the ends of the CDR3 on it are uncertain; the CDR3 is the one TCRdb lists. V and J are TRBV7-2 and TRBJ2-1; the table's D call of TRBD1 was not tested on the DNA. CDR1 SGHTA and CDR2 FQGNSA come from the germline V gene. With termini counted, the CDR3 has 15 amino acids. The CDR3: CASTNPDRPHDEQVG.

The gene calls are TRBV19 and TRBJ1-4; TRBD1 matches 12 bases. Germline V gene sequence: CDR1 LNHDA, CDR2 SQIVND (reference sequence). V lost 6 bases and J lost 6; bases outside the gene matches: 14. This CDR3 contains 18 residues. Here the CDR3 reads CASRPRDRGRTLDEKLFF. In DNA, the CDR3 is TGTGCCAGTAGACCCCGGGACAGGGGGCGGACCCTGGATGAAAAACTGTTTTTT.

The DNA of the CDR3 is TGTGCCAGCAGCTTAGAACGGTTTGCAGATACGCAGTATTTT. This encodes CASSLERFADTQYF. J is TRBJ2-3 and V is TRBV7-2; D gene uncertain. The CDR3 is 14 amino acids. Germline assignment: CDR1 SGHTA and CDR2 FQGNSA. The ends were cut back, 1 base at V and 4 bases at J, with 9 bases in the middle.

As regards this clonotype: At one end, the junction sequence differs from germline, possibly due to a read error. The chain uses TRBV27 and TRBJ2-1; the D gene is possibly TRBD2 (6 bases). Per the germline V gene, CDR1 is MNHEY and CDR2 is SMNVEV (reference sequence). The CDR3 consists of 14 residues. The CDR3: CASTSGGTYNVQFF. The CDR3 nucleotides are TGTGCTAGCACCTCAGGCGGGACCTACAATGTGCAGTTCTTC.

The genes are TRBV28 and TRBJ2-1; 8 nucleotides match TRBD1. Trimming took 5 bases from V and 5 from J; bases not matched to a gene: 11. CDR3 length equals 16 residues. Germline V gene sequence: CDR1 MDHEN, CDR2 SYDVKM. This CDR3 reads CASSSTGTGINNEQFF. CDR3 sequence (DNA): TGTGCCAGCAGTAGCACCGGGACAGGAATAAACAATGAGCAGTTCTTC. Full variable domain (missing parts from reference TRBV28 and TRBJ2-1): DVKVTQSSRYLVKRTGEKVFLECVQDMDHENMFWYRQDPGLGLRLIYFSYDVKMKEKGDIPEGYSVSREKKERFSLILESASTNQTSMYLCASSSTGTGINNEQFFGPGTRLTVL.

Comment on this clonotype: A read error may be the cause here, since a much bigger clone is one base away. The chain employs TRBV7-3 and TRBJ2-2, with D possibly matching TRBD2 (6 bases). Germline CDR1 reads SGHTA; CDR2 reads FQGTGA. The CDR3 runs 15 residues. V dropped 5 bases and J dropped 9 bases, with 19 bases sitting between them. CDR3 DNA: TGTGCCAGCAGCACACCTAGCGAGGGAACCAGGGAGCTGTTTTTT. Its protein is CASSTPSEGTRELFF. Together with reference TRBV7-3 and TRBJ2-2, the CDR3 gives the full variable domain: GAGVSQTPSNKVTEKGKYVELRCDPISGHTALYWYRQSLGQGPEFLIYFQGTGAADDSGLPNDRFFAVRPEGSVSTLKIQRTERGDSAVYLCASSTPSEGTRELFFGEGSRLTVL.